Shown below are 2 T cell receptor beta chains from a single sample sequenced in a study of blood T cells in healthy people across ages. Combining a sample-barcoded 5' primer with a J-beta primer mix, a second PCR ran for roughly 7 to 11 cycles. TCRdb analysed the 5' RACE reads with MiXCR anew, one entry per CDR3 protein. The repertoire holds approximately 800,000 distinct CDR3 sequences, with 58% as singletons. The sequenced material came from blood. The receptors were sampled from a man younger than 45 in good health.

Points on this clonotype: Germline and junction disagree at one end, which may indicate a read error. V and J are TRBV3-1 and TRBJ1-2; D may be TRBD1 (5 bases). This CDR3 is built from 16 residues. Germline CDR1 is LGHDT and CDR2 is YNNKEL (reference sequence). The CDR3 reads CASNQEGTRNRYGYTF. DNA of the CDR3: TGTGCCAGCAACCAAGAGGGGACCCGTAATCGTTATGGCTACACCTTC. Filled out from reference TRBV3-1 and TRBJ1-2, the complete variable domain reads DTAVSQTPKYLVTQMGNDKSIKCEQNLGHDTMYWYKQDSKKFLKIMFSYNNKELIINETVPNRFSPKSPDKAHLNLHINSLELGDSAVYFCASNQEGTRNRYGYTFGSGTRLTVV.

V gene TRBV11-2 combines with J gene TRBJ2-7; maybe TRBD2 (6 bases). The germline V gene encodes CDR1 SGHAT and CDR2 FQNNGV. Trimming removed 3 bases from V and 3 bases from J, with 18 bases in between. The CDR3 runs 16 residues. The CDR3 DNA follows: TGTGCCAGCAGCTTGGCCCCCGGGACTTCTCTCTACGAGCAGTACTTC. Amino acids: CASSLAPGTSLYEQYF.